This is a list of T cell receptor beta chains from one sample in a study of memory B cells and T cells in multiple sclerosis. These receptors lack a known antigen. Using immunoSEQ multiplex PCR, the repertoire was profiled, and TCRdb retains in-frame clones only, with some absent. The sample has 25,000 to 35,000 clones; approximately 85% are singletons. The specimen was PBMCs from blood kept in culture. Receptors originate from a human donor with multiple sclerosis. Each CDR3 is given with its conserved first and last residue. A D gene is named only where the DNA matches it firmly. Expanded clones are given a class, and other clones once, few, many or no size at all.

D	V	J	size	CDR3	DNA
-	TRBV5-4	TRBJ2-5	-	CASSLDGIGRGETQYF	TGTGCCAGCAGCTTGGATGGTATAGGGCGAGGAGAGACCCAGTACTTC
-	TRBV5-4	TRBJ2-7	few	CASSLSQAYEQYF	TGTGCCAGCAGCTTGTCACAGGCCTACGAGCAGTACTTC
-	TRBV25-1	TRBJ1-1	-	CASSAGTRTEAFF	TGTGCCAGCAGTGCCGGGACTCGCACTGAAGCTTTCTTT
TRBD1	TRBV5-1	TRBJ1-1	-	CASSRGDRGRNTEAFF	TGCGCCAGCAGCCGGGGTGACAGGGGGAGGAACACTGAAGCTTTCTTT
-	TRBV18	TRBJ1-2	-	CASSLTEDYYGYTF	TGTGCCAGCTCACTAACCGAGGACTACTATGGCTACACCTTC
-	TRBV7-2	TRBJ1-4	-	CASSLVIGKLFF	TGTGCCAGCAGCTTAGTTATTGGAAAACTGTTTTTT
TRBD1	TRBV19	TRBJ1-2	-	CASSMVGTEGQAYGYTF	TGTGCCAGTAGTATGGTGGGGACAGAAGGTCAAGCCTATGGCTACACCTTC
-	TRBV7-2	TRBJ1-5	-	CASSLAPGPSNQPQHF	TGTGCCAGCAGCTTAGCGCCAGGGCCTAGCAATCAGCCCCAGCATTTT
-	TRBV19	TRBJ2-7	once	CASSTTTTYEQYF	TGTGCCAGTAGCACAACGACAACCTACGAGCAGTACTTC
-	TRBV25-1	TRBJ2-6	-	CASRSSGANVLTF	TGTGCCAGCAGAAGCTCTGGGGCCAACGTCCTGACTTTC
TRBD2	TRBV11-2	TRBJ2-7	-	CASSLYPQTSGGYEQYF	TGTGCCAGCAGCTTATACCCCCAGACTAGCGGAGGCTACGAGCAGTACTTC